Detailed here is one T cell receptor beta chain. The entry originates in a study of blood T cells in healthy people across ages. The CDR3 consists of 14 residues. CDR1 is SEHNR, CDR2 FQNEAQ, per germline (reference sequence). J gave up 9 bases and V 1 base, and 4 bases lay outside the gene matches. A sample-barcoded 5' primer and a J-beta primer mix were used in a second PCR of roughly 7 to 11 cycles. Each CDR3 protein gets one entry after TCRdb re-called the 5' RACE reads with MiXCR. The sample shows roughly 1,500,000 distinct CDR3 sequences, 30% to 35% of them seen only once. The sample consisted of blood. This TCR was sampled from a woman aged 25 to 45 in good health. The chain recombines TRBV7-9 with TRBJ2-1, with 9 bases that match TRBD2. The CDR3 loop is CASSLGRGGSEQFF. CDR3 in DNA: TGTGCCAGCAGCTTAGGGCGGGGGGGCAGTGAGCAGTTCTTC.